A selection of T cell receptor beta chains follows, all from one sample in a study of CD8 T cells in ankylosing spondylitis. TCRdb processed the 5' RACE reads anew with MiXCR; each CDR3 protein has one entry. The table has about 450,000 distinct CDR3 sequences, roughly a quarter seen once; the top ten hold approximately 1%. The sequenced sample consisted of blood, either unsorted or a sorted T cell fraction (not recorded which). The receptors shown here come from a male donor with ankylosing spondylitis. The CDR3 runs from the conserved cysteine through the conserved F or W. Each record gives: J gene, V gene, CDR3 protein.

TRBJ1-5 TRBV6-1 CASSKPGQGRYMNQPQHF
TRBJ1-4 TRBV4-1 CASSSNRGGVEKLFF
TRBJ2-2 TRBV4-2 CASSPLAGGLIGELFF
TRBJ2-2 TRBV5-1 CASSLANDPRRMTGELFF
TRBJ2-7 TRBV5-1 CASSLVQGTYEQYF
TRBJ2-1 TRBV30 CAWSVAGIRSYNEQFF
TRBJ2-1 TRBV5-4 CASKQTGGNEQFF
TRBJ2-1 TRBV20-1 CSAPKAGYNEQFF
TRBJ2-1 TRBV7-9 CASSEKSTGEQFF
TRBJ2-1 TRBV6-4 CASSDSLTGGPYNEQFF
TRBJ2-2 TRBV19 CASSPGTGITGELFF
TRBJ2-1 TRBV20-1 CSARDRTSGIHNEQFF
TRBJ1-4 TRBV5-5 CASSLETGTNEKLFF
TRBJ1-4 TRBV5-1 CATRTGGSEKLFF
TRBJ2-2 TRBV6-4 CASSSTTGAGELFF
TRBJ2-5 TRBV7-9 CASRILMTADQETQYF
TRBJ2-5 TRBV15 CATSRDWGQETQYF
TRBJ2-3 TRBV12-3/TRBV12-4 CASIGTSGPDTQYF
TRBJ1-1 TRBV5-1 CASSLEHGDTEAFF
TRBJ1-2 TRBV20-1 CSAFNNYGYTF
TRBJ2-3 TRBV5-1 CASSLWPPGQGATDTQYF
TRBJ2-3 TRBV25-1 CASSDGGTPWADTQYF
TRBJ2-7 TRBV5-6 CASSPPLGSYAYEQYF
TRBJ2-2 TRBV4-2 CASSQEHTSNTGELFF
TRBJ1-1 TRBV9 CASSSPGPAGAFF
TRBJ1-3 TRBV12-3/TRBV12-4 CASTGDGSGNTIYF
TRBJ1-2 TRBV6-1 CASSPEGGPGYGYTF
TRBJ2-5 TRBV7-9 CASSYPGTGRETQYF
TRBJ2-4 TRBV28 CASSLWAAGGVKNIQYF
TRBJ2-5 TRBV20-1 CSAGGRGGETQYF
TRBJ2-5 TRBV7-9 CGIGEGEETQYF
TRBJ1-5 TRBV20-1 CSATRVGSNQPQHF
TRBJ2-1 TRBV5-1 CASSTTPGTGQFF
TRBJ1-5 TRBV6-1 CASTPYEAFSPQHF
TRBJ2-3 TRBV15 CATSGTLTGGRTDTQYF
TRBJ2-3 TRBV6-1 CASRPGQGWSDTQYF
TRBJ2-7 TRBV18 CASSPTTGTEQYF
TRBJ2-2 TRBV2 CASRSVPNTGELFF
TRBJ2-5 TRBV5-5 CASRPGGATQYF